The 20 T cell receptor beta chains in this list originate from one sample, sequenced in a study of tissue T cells after allogeneic stem cell transplantation. Profiling relied on immunoSEQ multiplex PCR, and the TCRdb table lists in-frame clones only, not all of them. The data hold tens of thousands of clones, with around 70% observed a single time. The specimen was sorted cells pooled from one or two spleens. The receptors were sampled from a pool of C57BL/6 mice in good health.

On this clone: All gene names here are mouse names. The read finishes 1 residue shy of the CDR3 end, and the germline J gene is used to complete it. This rearrangement joins TRBV3 to TRBJ2-2; D is perhaps TRBD1 (6 bases). Germline CDR1 is SNHLY and CDR2 is FYNGKV (reference sequence). V was clipped by 6 bases and J by 2 bases, with 7 bases between them. The CDR3 length is 13 residues. CDR3 DNA (partial): TGTGCCAGCAGTACAGGGAACACCGGGCAGCTCTAC. Amino acid sequence: CASSTGNTGQLY. The CDR3 reads in full as CASSTGNTGQLYF.

Regarding this clone: The gene symbols are mouse symbols. With the read ending 1 residue before the CDR3 end, the germline J gene is used to fill in that end. The chain carries TRBV2 and TRBJ1-5; the D is unclear. Germline lookup yields CDR1 LGHNA and CDR2 YSYQKL. CDR3 length: 11 residues. V gave up 0 bases and J gave up 7 bases, with 1 base separating them. CDR3 DNA, as far as it was read: TGTGCCAGCAGCCAAGAGCAGGCTCCGCTT. It specifies CASSQEQAPL. In full, the CDR3 reads CASSQEQAPLF. The variable domain in full, with the rest retrieved from reference TRBV2 and TRBJ1-5, is DPKIIQKPKYLVAVTGSEKILICEQYLGHNAMYWYRQSAKKPLEFMFSYSYQKLMDNQTASSRFQPQSSKKNHLDLQITALKPDDSATYFCASSQEQAPLFGEGTRLSVL.

A word on this clone: The genes and germline here are from mouse. Coverage ceases 1 residue before the CDR3 finishes, and the germline J gene fills in the end. The V call is TRBV20, the J call TRBJ2-5, with 11 bases matching TRBD2. Trimming took 3 bases from V and 6 from J; bases not matched to a gene: 5. This CDR3 is built from 14 residues. Germline CDR1 is GFQATS and CDR2 is STVNSAI. The sequenced part of the CDR3 DNA is TGTGGTGCTAGCTACTGGGGGGGCGATGACACCCAGTAC. Its protein is CGASYWGGDDTQY. The CDR3 reads in full as CGASYWGGDDTQYF.

Worth noting for this clone: A read error may account for a junction end that differs from germline. Genes and germline come from the mouse. Read coverage stops 1 residue before the CDR3 terminus; the germline J gene supplies the remainder. The chain links TRBV24 to TRBJ2-1, with 8 bases lining up with TRBD2. CDR1 is KGHTA and CDR2 is FRNEEI in the germline V gene. CDR3 length equals 18 residues. The covered CDR3 bases are TGTGCCAGCAGTCTGAGCCCCGACTGGGGCTTTAACCATGCTGAGCAGTTC. This sequence encodes CASSLSPDWGFNHAEQF. In full, the CDR3 reads CASSLSPDWGFNHAEQFF.

A few counts support this clone. Here the gene names and germline are mouse. Sequencing ends 1 residue short of the CDR3 end; the germline J gene provides the rest. This chain links TRBV12-2 with TRBJ1-3; D remains unclear. V shed 1 base and J shed 0 bases, with 6 bases lying between them. CDR1 is SGHLS and CDR2 is HYDKME in the germline V gene. This CDR3 is 14 amino acids long. The sequenced CDR3 bases are TGTGCCAGCTCTCTTCAGAATTCTGGAAATACGCTCTAT. Amino acids: CASSLQNSGNTLY. The complete CDR3 reads CASSLQNSGNTLYF.

A word on this clone: Mouse gene names and germline throughout. The CDR3 end lies 1 residue beyond the end of the read and is filled in from the germline J gene. The chain recombines TRBV16 with TRBJ2-4, with 10 positions matching TRBD2. The V gene end was trimmed by 4 bases and the J gene end by 0 bases; junction bases not matched to a gene: 4. CDR1 and CDR2 (germline): SGHSA, FRNQAP. This CDR3 contains 16 residues. CDR3 protein: CASSSGLGLSQNTLYF. The covered CDR3 bases are TGTGCAAGCAGCTCGGGACTGGGGCTAAGTCAAAACACCTTGTAC.

In the case of this clone: Genes and germline are mouse. The CDR3 is cut off 1 residue early in the read; its end comes from the germline J gene. The rearrangement joins TRBV20 to TRBJ1-1; TRBD1 might be the D (5 bases). This CDR3 has 12 residues. The germline CDR1 and CDR2 sequences are GFQATS and STVNSAI. V was shortened by 6 bases and J by 0 bases, with 8 bases between the two germline ends. The CDR3 protein is CGAVDTNTEVFF. CDR3 bases read: TGTGGTGCCGTGGACACAAACACAGAAGTCTTC.

A word on this clone: Gene names and germline refer to mouse. CDR3 protein: CTCSAGVTEVFF. The CDR3 DNA, read in part, is TGCACCTGCAGTGCAGGGGTCACAGAAGTCTTC. The V call is TRBV1, the J call TRBJ1-1; no clear D. The CDR3 extends 1 residue past the end of the read, so its final part is completed from the germline J gene. The CDR3 is made up of 12 amino acids. The germline gives CDR1 NSQYPW, CDR2 LRSPGD (reference sequence). V was pared by 1 base and J by 4 bases, with 4 bases between.

For this clone: Mouse gene names apply. The DNA read from the CDR3 is TGTGCCAGCACCCCCCGGGACAATTCCAACGAAAGATTATTT. Translated, it gives CASTPRDNSNERLF. The whole CDR3 region reads CASTPRDNSNERLFF. The V and J genes are TRBV13-3 and TRBJ1-4, with D perhaps matching TRBD1 (6 bases). The read ends 1 residue early relative to the CDR3; the germline J gene fills the gap. Germline assignment: CDR1 NNHDY and CDR2 SYVADS. The CDR3 covers 15 residues. The ends were cut back, 6 bases at V and 1 base at J, with 13 bases in the middle.

Regarding this clone: Each gene name is a mouse one. The read terminates 1 residue before the CDR3 end, so the remaining end is supplied by the germline J gene. The chain has TRBV13-1 and TRBJ1-6; 7 bases are shared with TRBD1. TRBJ1-6 is an ORF, with its function uncertain. From germline, CDR1 is NSHNY and CDR2 SYGAGN. This CDR3 is built from 14 residues. Trimming cost V 4 bases and J 4 bases; bases outside gene matches: 2. Partial CDR3 DNA: TGTGCCAGCAGTCCGGGACAGTATAATTCGCCCCTCTAC. As protein: CASSPGQYNSPLY. The full CDR3 reads CASSPGQYNSPLYF.

As to this clone: Mouse gene names and germline throughout. With the read ending 1 residue before the CDR3 end, the germline J gene is used to fill in that end. The chain couples TRBV3 to TRBJ2-3; no clear D. Germline CDR1 is SNHLY and CDR2 is FYNGKV (reference sequence). V gave up 1 base and J gave up 1 base, with 6 bases separating them. CDR3 length: 14 amino acids. The covered CDR3 bases are TGTGCCAGCAGCTTAGAGGGTGGTGCAGAAACGCTGTAT. This gives the protein CASSLEGGAETLY. Given in full, the CDR3 is CASSLEGGAETLYF.

In the case of this clone: The genes are named according to mouse. The DNA read from the CDR3 is TGTGCCAGCGGTGACGGGGGGGATCGAACAGAAGTCTTC. Its protein is CASGDGGDRTEVF. In full, the CDR3 reads CASGDGGDRTEVFF. The chain carries TRBV13-2 and TRBJ1-1; TRBD1 might be the D (5 bases). Coverage ceases 1 residue before the CDR3 finishes, and the germline J gene fills in the end. The CDR3 is 14 residues long. Trimming removed 2 bases at V and 5 bases at J, with 13 bases between. The germline gives CDR1 NNHNN, CDR2 SYGAGS (reference sequence).

This clone turned up a few times. Gene and germline names: mouse. The read falls 1 residue short of the CDR3 end, and the missing part is taken from the germline J gene. This chain joins TRBV19 and TRBJ1-4, with D maybe TRBD1 (6 bases). Trimming took off 5 bases at V and 0 bases at J, with 11 bases between the two ends. The CDR3 runs 15 residues. Germline V gene data show CDR1 as FNHDT and CDR2 as SITEND (reference sequence). The CDR3: CASRNGTISNERLFF. The CDR3 bases that were read are TGTGCCAGCAGAAACGGGACAATTTCCAACGAAAGATTATTT.

As for this clone: Germline and genes here are mouse. The read stops 1 residue short of the end of the CDR3; the missing end is completed from the germline J gene. This chain links TRBV13-3 with TRBJ2-1; TRBD1 matches 9 bases. Germline values: CDR1 NNHDY, CDR2 SYVADS. The CDR3 sequence is 15 residues long. V shed 6 bases and J 1 base; nucleotides not matched to a gene: 5. CDR3 sequence: CASIPTGGNYAEQFF. The covered CDR3 bases are TGTGCCAGCATCCCGACAGGGGGGAACTATGCTGAGCAGTTC.

Concerning this clone itself: These gene names are mouse names. The read ends 1 residue early relative to the CDR3; the germline J gene fills the gap. The chain links TRBV14 to TRBJ1-1, with TRBD1 matching over 8 bases. Germline V gene sequence: CDR1 SGHDT, CDR2 FRDEAV. J lost 9 bases, V lost 1 base, and 2 bases had no gene match. The CDR3 runs 12 residues. The part of the CDR3 DNA that was read is TGTGCCAGCAGTTTCGTCAGGGGGCAAGTCTTC. Its translation: CASSFVRGQVF. The entire CDR3 protein is CASSFVRGQVFF.

Turning to this clone: Gene names and germline match the mouse. Read coverage stops 1 residue before the CDR3 terminus; the germline J gene supplies the remainder. V gene TRBV13-2 combines with J gene TRBJ1-3, with TRBD1 as a possible D gene (6 bases). CDR1 and CDR2 (germline): NNHNN, SYGAGS (reference sequence). V was cut by 5 bases and J by 0 bases, with 12 bases left in between. The CDR3 has 15 amino acids. Incomplete CDR3 DNA: TGTGCCAGCGGCCATTGGGACAATTCTGGAAATACGCTCTAT. Translation: CASGHWDNSGNTLY. The entire CDR3 protein reads CASGHWDNSGNTLYF.

Regarding this clone: The genes are named according to mouse. The read terminates 1 residue before the CDR3 end, so the remaining end is supplied by the germline J gene. This chain links TRBV16 with TRBJ1-3; possibly TRBD1 for D (6 bases). The CDR3 is made up of 15 amino acids. The germline V gene has CDR1 SGHSA and CDR2 FRNQAP. With 3 bases removed from V and 2 bases from J, the gap between germline ends came to 11 bases. This chain's CDR3 is CASSFGQGTGNTLYF. CDR3 bases read: TGTGCAAGCAGCTTCGGTCAGGGGACTGGAAATACGCTCTAT.

On this clone itself: All gene names here are mouse names. The sequence runs out 1 residue before the end of the CDR3; the remainder is reconstructed from the germline J gene. The chain has TRBV2 and TRBJ2-3; perhaps TRBD2 as D (6 bases). The V end was cut by 4 bases, the J end by 1 base, with 12 bases between. Germline CDR1 and CDR2: LGHNA and YSYQKL. CDR3 length: 15 residues. The part of the CDR3 DNA that was read is TGTGCCAGCAGCCCCCGACGGGGGGGTGCAGAAACGCTGTAT. This gives the protein CASSPRRGGAETLY. The CDR3 in full is CASSPRRGGAETLYF.

A word on this clone: These gene names are mouse names. The missing CDR3 end, 1 residue past where the read stops, is filled in from the germline J gene. This chain uses TRBV13-1 with TRBJ2-5, with a tentative D call TRBD2 (6 bases). This CDR3 spans 11 amino acids. Trimming stripped 3 bases from V and 10 bases from J, with 9 bases between. In germline, CDR1 is NSHNY, CDR2 SYGAGN. The CDR3 sequence: CASSGVGAQYF. The sequenced CDR3 bases are TGTGCCAGCAGTGGGGTGGGGGCCCAGTAC.

Turning to this clone: Gene and germline names: mouse. The read falls 1 residue short of the CDR3 end, and the missing part is taken from the germline J gene. The V call is TRBV3, the J call TRBJ2-1, with D tentatively TRBD2 (6 bases). The V and J ends lost 2 bases and 4 bases respectively, with 9 bases between them. The CDR3 contains 14 residues. Germline V lookup: CDR1 SNHLY, CDR2 FYNGKV (reference sequence). Partial CDR3 DNA: TGTGCCAGCAGCTTACTGGGGCCGTATGCTGAGCAGTTC. Amino acids: CASSLLGPYAEQF. The CDR3 reads in full as CASSLLGPYAEQFF.